The 30 T cell receptor beta chains given below trace back to one sample, sequenced in a study of blood T cell repertoires in COVID-19. The protocol was immunoSEQ multiplex PCR, while the TCRdb copy is restricted to in-frame clones and leaves out a portion. Of about 360,000 clones listed, 65% to 85% are singletons. The sample taken for sequencing was peripheral blood. These receptors all stem from a young man with active or convalescent COVID-19.

This clone occurred once. The J gene is TRBJ1-2, the V gene TRBV6-5; D is undetermined. Germline values: CDR1 MNHEY, CDR2 SVGAGI. This CDR3 spans 12 amino acids. V was shortened by 5 bases and J by 3 bases, with 7 bases between the two germline ends. The CDR3 coding sequence is TGTGCCAGCAGTCGTCGGGACTATGGCTACACCTTC. The encoded protein is CASSRRDYGYTF.

The chain is built from TRBV6-6 and TRBJ2-5; a weak D match, TRBD2 (6 bases). CDR3 length equals 13 residues. CDR1 and CDR2 (germline): MNHNY, SVGAGI (reference sequence). The V end was cut by 4 bases, the J end by 3 bases, with 9 bases between. DNA for the CDR3: TGTGCCAGCAGTTGGGGGGACGAAGAGACCCAGTACTTC. Translating it yields CASSWGDEETQYF.

The V and J genes are TRBV13 and TRBJ1-2; a possible D gene is TRBD1 (6 bases). This CDR3 contains 13 residues. Germline V lookup: CDR1 PRHDT, CDR2 FYEKMQ (reference sequence). V gave up 3 bases and J gave up 8 bases, with 13 bases separating them. CDR3 amino acids: CASSLMGARGYTF. The CDR3 DNA reads as TGTGCCAGCAGCTTGATGGGGGCGCGGGGCTACACCTTC.

V and J are TRBV6-5 and TRBJ2-7, with 9 bases identical to TRBD1. The germline CDR1 and CDR2 sequences are MNHEY and SVGAGI. The CDR3 has 15 amino acids. V lost 6 bases, J lost 3 bases, and 9 bases stayed unmatched. CDR3 protein: CASSLIGQGSYEQYF. Written as DNA, the CDR3 is TGTGCCAGCAGCCTCATTGGACAGGGGAGCTACGAGCAGTACTTC.

In nucleotides, the CDR3 is TGTGCCAGCAGTGAAGGCGGGAATCAGCCCCAGCATTTT. It translates to CASSEGGNQPQHF. The V and J genes are TRBV6-1 and TRBJ1-5; D uncertain. This CDR3 has 13 residues. V dropped 1 base and J dropped 4 bases, with 5 bases sitting between them. CDR1 and CDR2 from the germline V gene are MNHNS and SASEGT.

The V call is TRBV7-6, the J call TRBJ1-1; the D is unclear. Germline lookup yields CDR1 SGHVS and CDR2 FNYEAQ. The CDR3 is 18 amino acids. Trimming took 2 bases from V and 1 from J, leaving 20 bases between them. CDR3 DNA: TGTGCCAGCAGCTTAAGTTTGGGCACCCGTTTGAGGAACACTGAAGCTTTCTTT. This encodes CASSLSLGTRLRNTEAFF.

The chain recombines TRBV6-5 with TRBJ2-5; TRBD1 might be the D (5 bases). V dropped 2 bases and J dropped 2 bases, with 15 bases sitting between them. In germline, CDR1 is MNHEY, CDR2 SVGAGI. The CDR3 loop spans 16 amino acids. CDR3 sequence (DNA): TGTGCCAGCAGTTACAGCCAACCAGGGCCTCAAGAGACCCAGTACTTC. This translates into CASSYSQPGPQETQYF.

CDR3 coding DNA: TGTGCCACTTCCAGGGCTCCGGACCGCGAGCAGTACTTC. Translated: CATSRAPDREQYF. V gene TRBV6-5 combines with J gene TRBJ2-7; tentatively, D is TRBD1 (5 bases). V was pared by 10 bases and J by 6 bases, with 19 bases between. The CDR3 has 13 amino acids. Germline loops: CDR1 MNHEY, CDR2 SVGAGI.

Concerning this clone itself: Other DNA sequences within the sample encode an identical CDR3. This rearrangement joins TRBV4-3 to TRBJ2-1; 12 nucleotides align to TRBD1. The V gene end was trimmed by 1 base and the J gene end by 7 bases; junction bases not matched to a gene: 5. The CDR3 covers 16 residues. In germline, CDR1 is LGHNA, CDR2 YSLEER. The CDR3 here is CASSQGPGQGANEQFF. CDR3 nucleotides: TGCGCCAGCAGCCAAGGCCCGGGACAGGGGGCGAATGAGCAGTTCTTC.

This rearrangement joins TRBV19 to TRBJ2-3; 8 bases match TRBD2. Germline lookup yields CDR1 LNHDA and CDR2 SQIVND (reference sequence). V lost 4 bases to trimming and J lost 3 bases; unmatched junction nucleotides: 3. This CDR3 is 14 amino acids long. The chain's CDR3 is CASSKRERTDTQYF. The CDR3 coding sequence is TGTGCCAGTAGTAAGCGGGAGAGAACAGATACGCAGTATTTT.

In this sample, this clone turned up once. This chain connects TRBV5-1 to TRBJ2-1; 8 bases agree with TRBD2. V shed 5 bases, J shed 1 base, and the junction held 5 bases outside the gene matches. Germline-derived CDR1 and CDR2 are SGHRS and YFSETQ. This CDR3 contains 15 residues. The CDR3: CASRISGASYNEQFF. The CDR3 nucleotides read TGCGCCAGCAGAATTAGCGGGGCTTCCTACAATGAGCAGTTCTTC.

V usage is TRBV4-1 and J usage is TRBJ2-5, with TRBD1 matching 11 bases. This CDR3 contains 16 residues. In germline, CDR1 is MGHRA, CDR2 YSYEKL. Germline trimming cut 1 base from V and 4 bases from J; bases unmatched to any gene: 5. Here the CDR3 reads CASSQGTGTGGETQYF. CDR3 in DNA: TGCGCCAGCAGCCAAGGGACCGGGACAGGGGGAGAGACCCAGTACTTC.

V and J are TRBV4-3 and TRBJ1-2; TRBD1 matches 8 bases. The CDR3 is 15 amino acids. The V gene's germline CDR1 is LGHNA and CDR2 YSLEER. With 3 bases clipped from V and 8 bases from J, the junction kept 11 bases outside the gene matches. The CDR3 DNA reads TGCGCCAGCAGCCAGATTGGACAGGGCCGCTTCGGCTACACCTTC. Protein: CASSQIGQGRFGYTF.

The chain employs TRBV7-2 and TRBJ2-7; TRBD2 aligns across 10 bases. This CDR3 has 16 amino acids. Germline CDR1 reads SGHTA; CDR2 reads FQGNSA. The V gene end was trimmed by 1 base and the J gene end by 4 bases; junction bases not matched to a gene: 7. CDR3 bases: TGTGCCAGCAGCTTAGTTTCTAGCGGGAGCACGTACGAGCAGTACTTC. Translating gives CASSLVSSGSTYEQYF.

The rearrangement joins TRBV19 to TRBJ2-3; 13 bases fit TRBD2. Unmatched junction bases numbered 7, after V lost 2 bases and J lost 5 bases. The germline V gene encodes CDR1 LNHDA and CDR2 SQIVND (reference sequence). The CDR3 loop spans 17 amino acids. The CDR3 reads CASSIPLLAGGEDTQYF. DNA of the CDR3: TGTGCCAGTAGTATACCCCTACTAGCGGGAGGGGAAGATACGCAGTATTTT.

As concerns this clone: A much larger clone lies a single base off, so this may be a read error. Other DNA sequences in the same sample also yield this CDR3. This chain links TRBV20-1 with TRBJ2-7; no reliable D call. This CDR3 has 11 residues. Deletions cut 0 bases from V and 4 bases from J, with 4 bases between. Germline values: CDR1 DFQATT, CDR2 SNEGSKA (reference sequence). In DNA form, the CDR3 reads TGCAGTGCTAGAGATCAATACGAGCAGTACTTC. As protein: CSARDQYEQYF.

Concerning this clone itself: Different DNA sequences within this sample yield the same CDR3. This chain joins TRBV12-3 or TRBV12-4 and TRBJ2-5; no definite D call. V lost 3 bases to trimming and J lost 4 bases, with 3 bases between them. The CDR3 has 11 residues. CDR3 amino acids: CASSFLETQYF. For the CDR3, the DNA is TGTGCCAGCAGTTTCTTAGAGACCCAGTACTTC.

This clone was seen only once. The chain uses TRBV3-1 (or the pseudogene TRBV3-2) and TRBJ2-1; D remains unclear. The CDR3 contains 16 residues. Germline CDR1 reads LGHDT; CDR2 reads YNNKEL (reference sequence). The V end was cut by 1 base, the J end by 5 bases, with 15 bases between. The CDR3 sequence: CASSQANARPHNEQFF. CDR3 DNA sequence: TGTGCCAGCAGCCAAGCTAATGCTAGGCCTCACAATGAGCAGTTCTTC.

The chain combines TRBV6-5 with TRBJ2-7; perhaps TRBD1 as D (6 bases). The CDR3 is made up of 14 amino acids. Looked up from germline, CDR1 is MNHEY and CDR2 is SVGAGI. V was cut by 6 bases and J by 2 bases, with 14 bases left in between. Written as DNA, the CDR3 is TGTGCCAGCAGCCGACCAGGGGCAGCCTACGAGCAGTACTTC. Encoded protein: CASSRPGAAYEQYF.

V gene TRBV19 combines with J gene TRBJ2-5; 10 nucleotides agree with TRBD2. The germline V gene has CDR1 LNHDA and CDR2 SQIVND (reference sequence). The V gene end was trimmed by 3 bases and the J gene end by 5 bases; junction bases not matched to a gene: 9. This CDR3 is built from 16 residues. The DNA for the CDR3 is TGTGCCAGTAGTATTGGTAGCGGGAGGCCGTCGGAGACCCAGTACTTC. Encoded protein: CASSIGSGRPSETQYF.

This clone was detected only once. The rearrangement links TRBV2 to TRBJ1-1; TRBD1 matches at 8 bases. This CDR3 spans 14 amino acids. V lost 6 bases, J lost 5 bases, and 8 bases stayed unmatched. CDR1 is SNHLY, CDR2 FYNNEI, per germline. CDR3 sequence: CASSSRTGRTEAFF. The DNA for the CDR3 is TGTGCCAGCAGCTCCAGGACAGGGCGGACTGAAGCTTTCTTT.

This clone has more than one count but fewer than ten. This rearrangement joins TRBV6-5 to TRBJ1-6; D is undetermined. Trimming removed 2 bases at V and 9 bases at J, with 11 bases between. The CDR3 has 14 residues. The germline V gene has CDR1 MNHEY and CDR2 SVGAGI. In DNA form, the CDR3 reads TGTGCCAGCAGTTACGAGGTCTCCGGTTCACCCCTCCACTTT. Translating gives CASSYEVSGSPLHF.

The gene calls are TRBV5-1 and TRBJ1-2, with 7 bases aligning to TRBD1. The trim removed 0 bases at V and 7 bases at J, leaving 9 bases unmatched. This CDR3 is 15 amino acids long. CDR1 and CDR2 (germline): SGHRS, YFSETQ. The CDR3 is CASSLANRGAGGYTF. In DNA, the CDR3 is TGCGCCAGCAGCTTGGCAAACAGGGGTGCCGGTGGCTACACCTTC.

The chain couples TRBV3-1 (or the pseudogene TRBV3-2) to TRBJ2-2, with TRBD2 matching 15 bases. V shed 1 base and J 3 bases; nucleotides not matched to a gene: 9. Germline CDR1 LGHDT, CDR2 YNNKEL (reference sequence). This CDR3 has 20 residues. The CDR3 sequence is CASSQAPWTSGRVDTGELFF. The CDR3 DNA is TGTGCCAGCAGCCAAGCCCCTTGGACTAGCGGGAGGGTCGACACCGGGGAGCTGTTTTTT.

This clone was detected only once. The CDR3 coding sequence is TGTGCCATCAGTGGCTACCCCCGGGACACCTCTAGCAATGAGCAGTTCTTC. Translating it yields CAISGYPRDTSSNEQFF. The rearrangement uses TRBV10-3 and TRBJ2-1, with a possible D match to TRBD1 (6 bases). V was shortened by 4 bases and J by 6 bases, with 22 bases between the two germline ends. CDR3 length: 17 residues. Germline V CDR1 and CDR2: ENHRY, SYGVKD.

This chain's CDR3 is CSFLGDSHYEQYF. In DNA, the CDR3 is TGCAGCTTCCTGGGGGACTCCCACTACGAGCAGTACTTC. This rearrangement joins TRBV29-1 to TRBJ2-7; D perhaps matches TRBD2 (6 bases). Germline V lookup: CDR1 SQVTM, CDR2 ANQGSEA. Trimming stripped 8 bases from V and 3 bases from J, with 17 bases between. This CDR3 comprises 13 residues.

The V gene is TRBV2, the J gene TRBJ1-3; 11 positions agree with TRBD1. The J segment lost 4 bases and the V segment lost 7 bases, leaving 3 bases of the junction unmatched. Germline CDR1 is SNHLY and CDR2 is FYNNEI. The CDR3 length is 14 residues. The CDR3 DNA reads TGTGCCAGCAAGGACAGGGGGCTAGGAAACACCATATATTTT. Its protein product is CASKDRGLGNTIYF.

This clone has more than one count but fewer than ten. The chain is built from TRBV7-2 and TRBJ2-3; tentative D call: TRBD2 (6 bases). CDR1 is SGHTA and CDR2 is FQGNSA in the germline V gene. The CDR3 sequence is 14 residues long. The germline V and J ends were trimmed by 3 bases and 1 base, with 8 bases remaining between them. CDR3 DNA sequence: TGTGCCAGCAGCTTTCCGGGGGGCACAGATACGCAGTATTTT. Protein: CASSFPGGTDTQYF.

The chain carries TRBV29-1 and TRBJ1-2; the D is unclear. The CDR3 has 13 residues. Per germline, CDR1 SQVTM and CDR2 ANQGSEA. The V gene lost 1 base and the J gene lost 2 bases, with 8 bases spanning the gap. CDR3 sequence: CSVEVWANYGYTF. In DNA, the CDR3 is TGCAGCGTTGAAGTATGGGCGAACTATGGCTACACCTTC.

V is TRBV11-2 and J is TRBJ2-7, with a weak D call TRBD1 (6 bases). The CDR3 is 13 residues long. Per germline, CDR1 SGHAT and CDR2 FQNNGV. The ends were cut back, 1 base at V and 4 bases at J, with 8 bases in the middle. The CDR3 nucleotides read TGTGCCAGCAGCTTAGGGACAGCTTACGAGCAGTACTTC. Protein: CASSLGTAYEQYF.